The T cell receptor (beta chain) described here comes from a study of shared clonotypes between healthy human individuals. Study-wide context: Each donor contributed plates that comprised three CD4 naive, three CD4 memory, two CD8 naive and one CD8 memory.

Trimming at V came to 5 bases and at J to 1 base, leaving 2 bases not matched to a gene. CDR1 is ENHRY, CDR2 SYGVKD, per germline. The CDR3 has 14 amino acids. TCRdb keeps only in-frame clones here, not all; method: immunoSEQ multiplex PCR. The sample has under 350,000 clones, 87% seen once; the top ten hold 15% to 20%. Study-wide points: Several donors showed sharing of 4.5% to 6% of naive CD4 clonotypes.

Concerning this clone itself: Its antigen is still unknown.

The chain combines TRBV10-3 with TRBJ2-3, with 8 positions matching TRBD2. The TCR comes from a man between 18 and 35 years old in good health. The specimen was memory CD8+ T cells sorted from blood. Indicated subset: CD45RO+ cells pooled with CCR7-negative TemRA cells. CDR3 nucleotide sequence: TGTGCCATCAGTTATAGCGGGGGCACAGATACGCAGTATTTT. Amino acid sequence: CAISYSGGTDTQYF.